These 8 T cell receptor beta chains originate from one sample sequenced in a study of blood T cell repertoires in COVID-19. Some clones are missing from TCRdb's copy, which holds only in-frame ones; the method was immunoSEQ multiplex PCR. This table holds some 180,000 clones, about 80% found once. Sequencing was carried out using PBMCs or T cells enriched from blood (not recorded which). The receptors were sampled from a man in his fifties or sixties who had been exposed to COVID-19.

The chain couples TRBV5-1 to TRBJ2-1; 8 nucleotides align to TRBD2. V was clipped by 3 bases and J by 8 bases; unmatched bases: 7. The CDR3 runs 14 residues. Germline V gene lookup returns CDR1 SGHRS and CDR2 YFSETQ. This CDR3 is CASSSGLDIDEQFF. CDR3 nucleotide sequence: TGCGCCAGCAGCTCGGGACTAGATATCGATGAGCAGTTCTTC.

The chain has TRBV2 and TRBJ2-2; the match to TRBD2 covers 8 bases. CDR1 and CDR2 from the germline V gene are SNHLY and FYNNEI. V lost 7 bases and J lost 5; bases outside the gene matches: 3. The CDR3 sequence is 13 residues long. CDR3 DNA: TGTGCCAGCAAGGAGCGGGAGACCGGGGAGCTGTTTTTT. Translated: CASKERETGELFF.

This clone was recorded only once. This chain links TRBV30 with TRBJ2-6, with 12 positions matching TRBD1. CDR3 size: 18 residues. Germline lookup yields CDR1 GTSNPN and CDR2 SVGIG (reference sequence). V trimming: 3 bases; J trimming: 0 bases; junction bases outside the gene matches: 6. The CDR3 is CAWSGGQGAHSGANVLTF. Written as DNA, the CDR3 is TGTGCCTGGAGCGGGGGACAGGGGGCACACTCTGGGGCCAACGTCCTGACTTTC.

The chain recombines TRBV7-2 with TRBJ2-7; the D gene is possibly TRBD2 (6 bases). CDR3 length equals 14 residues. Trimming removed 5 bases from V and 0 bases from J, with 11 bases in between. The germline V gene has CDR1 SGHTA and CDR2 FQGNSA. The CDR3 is CASSPYSGSYEQYF. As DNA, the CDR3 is TGTGCCAGCAGCCCATATAGCGGCTCCTACGAGCAGTACTTC. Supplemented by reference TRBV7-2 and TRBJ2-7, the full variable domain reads GAGVSQSPSNKVTEKGKDVELRCDPISGHTALYWYRQSLGQGLEFLIYFQGNSAPDKSGLPSDRFSAERTGGSVSTLTIQRTQQEDSAVYLCASSPYSGSYEQYFGPGTRLTVT.

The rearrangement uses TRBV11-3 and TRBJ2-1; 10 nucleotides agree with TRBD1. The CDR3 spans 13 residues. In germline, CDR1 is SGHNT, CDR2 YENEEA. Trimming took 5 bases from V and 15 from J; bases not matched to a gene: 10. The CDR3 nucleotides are TGTGCCAGCAGCCCAGGGACAGGGGCCGGTCTGTTCTTC. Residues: CASSPGTGAGLFF.

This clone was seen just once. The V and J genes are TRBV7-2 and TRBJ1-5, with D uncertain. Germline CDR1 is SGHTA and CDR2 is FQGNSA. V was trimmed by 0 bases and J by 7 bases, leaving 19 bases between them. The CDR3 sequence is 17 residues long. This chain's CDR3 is CASSLAPVGRVGQPQHF. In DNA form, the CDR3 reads TGTGCCAGCAGCTTAGCGCCGGTCGGGAGAGTCGGGCAGCCCCAGCATTTT.

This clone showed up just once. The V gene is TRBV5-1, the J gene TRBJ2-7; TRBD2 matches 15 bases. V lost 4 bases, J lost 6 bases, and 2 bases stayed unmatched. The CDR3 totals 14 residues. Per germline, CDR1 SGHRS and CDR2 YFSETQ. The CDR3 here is CASSGGLAGGEQYF. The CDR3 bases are TGCGCCAGCAGCGGGGGACTAGCGGGAGGCGAGCAGTACTTC. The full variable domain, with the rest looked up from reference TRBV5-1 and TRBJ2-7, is KAGVTQTPRYLIKTRGQQVTLSCSPISGHRSVSWYQQTPGQGLQFLFEYFSETQRNKGNFPGRFSGRQFSNSRSEMNVSTLELGDSALYLCASSGGLAGGEQYFGPGTRLTVT.

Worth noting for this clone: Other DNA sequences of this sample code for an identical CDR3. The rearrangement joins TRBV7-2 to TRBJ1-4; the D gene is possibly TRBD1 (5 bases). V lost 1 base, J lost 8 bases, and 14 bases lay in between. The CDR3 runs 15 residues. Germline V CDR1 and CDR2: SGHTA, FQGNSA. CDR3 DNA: TGTGCCAGCAGCTTAGGGAGGGGAAGAGAAGAAAAACTGTTTTTT. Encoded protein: CASSLGRGREEKLFF.